The rows below give T cell receptor beta chains drawn from one sample of a study of regulatory dendritic cells for organ transplantation. The table came from immunoSEQ multiplex PCR; TCRdb's copy has only in-frame clones and leaves some out. The table includes more than 9,500 clones, around nine tenths detected once. No antigen has been assigned to these receptors. Source material: naive CD8+ T cells from blood cultured with dendritic cells. The receptors were gathered from a human donor in good health. Each CDR3 is given with its conserved first and last residue. Fields, in order: CDR3 protein, CDR3 DNA, V gene, J gene, clone size, D gene. D genes are given only for firm matches. Expanded clones are given a class, and other clones once, few, many or no size at all.

cdr3_aa: CSGWTETEAFF
cdr3_nt: TGCAGCGGCTGGACGGAGACTGAAGCTTTCTTT
v_call: TRBV29-1
j_call: TRBJ1-1
clone_size: few
d_call: -

cdr3_aa: CASRAGVDEQYF
cdr3_nt: TGTGCCAGCAGGGCTGGCGTGGACGAGCAGTACTTC
v_call: TRBV7-9
j_call: TRBJ2-7
clone_size: -
d_call: -

cdr3_aa: CASNSRTGAHNEQFF
cdr3_nt: TGTGCCAGCAATTCGAGGACAGGGGCGCACAATGAGCAGTTCTTC
v_call: TRBV27
j_call: TRBJ2-1
clone_size: -
d_call: TRBD1

cdr3_aa: CASSRSGTPPYEQYF
cdr3_nt: TGTGCCAGCAGCCGATCCGGGACACCCCCCTACGAGCAGTACTTC
v_call: TRBV5-4
j_call: TRBJ2-7
clone_size: -
d_call: -

cdr3_aa: CASSEGLGGSVQETQYF
cdr3_nt: TGTGCCAGCAGTGAAGGTCTGGGCGGGAGTGTTCAAGAGACCCAGTACTTC
v_call: TRBV2
j_call: TRBJ2-5
clone_size: -
d_call: TRBD2

cdr3_aa: CASLTGTGNTGELFF
cdr3_nt: TGTGCCAGCCTGACCGGGACAGGGAACACCGGGGAGCTGTTTTTT
v_call: TRBV4-2
j_call: TRBJ2-2
clone_size: -
d_call: TRBD1

cdr3_aa: CASSQGLLAGEQFF
cdr3_nt: TGCGCCAGCAGCCAAGGTCTGTTGGCCGGCGAGCAGTTCTTC
v_call: TRBV4-1
j_call: TRBJ2-1
clone_size: -
d_call: -

cdr3_aa: CASSPDSGNEQFF
cdr3_nt: TGTGCCAGCAGCCCTGATAGCGGCAATGAGCAGTTCTTC
v_call: TRBV5-6
j_call: TRBJ2-1
clone_size: -
d_call: -

cdr3_aa: CASSTGTLHQPQHF
cdr3_nt: TGTGCCAGCAGCACCGGGACACTTCATCAGCCCCAGCATTTT
v_call: TRBV9
j_call: TRBJ1-5
clone_size: -
d_call: -

cdr3_aa: CASSQGPYSGDGNNEQFF
cdr3_nt: TGTGCCAGCAGCCAAGGCCCCTATAGCGGGGACGGAAACAATGAGCAGTTCTTC
v_call: TRBV4-2
j_call: TRBJ2-1
clone_size: -
d_call: TRBD2

cdr3_aa: CASSFADTQYF
cdr3_nt: TGCGCCAGCAGCTTCGCAGATACGCAGTATTTT
v_call: TRBV5-1
j_call: TRBJ2-3
clone_size: once
d_call: -

cdr3_aa: CASSPRTGGGYEQYF
cdr3_nt: TGTGCCAGCAGCCCTAGGACAGGGGGCGGCTACGAGCAGTACTTC
v_call: TRBV7-9
j_call: TRBJ2-7
clone_size: -
d_call: TRBD1

cdr3_aa: CASSLAGGSSYNEQFF
cdr3_nt: TGTGCCAGCAGCTTAGCAGGAGGGAGCTCCTACAATGAGCAGTTCTTC
v_call: TRBV13
j_call: TRBJ2-1
clone_size: -
d_call: -

cdr3_aa: CASSLMAGYNEQFF
cdr3_nt: TGTGCCAGCAGCTTAATGGCAGGATACAATGAGCAGTTCTTC
v_call: TRBV7-3
j_call: TRBJ2-1
clone_size: -
d_call: -

cdr3_aa: CASSTPGLEVF
cdr3_nt: TGTGCCAGCAGCACTCCGGGACTAGAGGTCTTC
v_call: TRBV7-6
j_call: TRBJ2-1
clone_size: once
d_call: TRBD2

cdr3_aa: CASSQTRSYEQYF
cdr3_nt: TGCGCCAGCAGCCAGACGAGAAGCTACGAGCAGTACTTC
v_call: TRBV4-3
j_call: TRBJ2-7
clone_size: -
d_call: -

cdr3_aa: CAASTAMGSPLHF
cdr3_nt: TGTGCCGCGTCCACGGCCATGGGGTCACCCCTCCACTTT
v_call: TRBV28
j_call: TRBJ1-6
clone_size: once
d_call: -

cdr3_aa: CASSSVDHYEQYF
cdr3_nt: TGTGCCAGCAGCTCTGTAGACCACTACGAGCAGTACTTC
v_call: TRBV5-6
j_call: TRBJ2-7
clone_size: -
d_call: -

cdr3_aa: CASSYSAGSYEQYF
cdr3_nt: TGTGCCAGCAGTTACTCGGCGGGATCCTACGAGCAGTACTTC
v_call: TRBV6-6
j_call: TRBJ2-7
clone_size: -
d_call: -

cdr3_aa: CASSLLTTGGGFDEQYF
cdr3_nt: TGTGCCAGCAGTTTACTTACGACAGGGGGCGGTTTCGACGAGCAGTACTTC
v_call: TRBV27
j_call: TRBJ2-7
clone_size: -
d_call: TRBD1

cdr3_aa: CASSQGNEQYF
cdr3_nt: TGCGCCAGCAGCCAAGGGAACGAGCAGTACTTC
v_call: TRBV4-3
j_call: TRBJ2-7
clone_size: once
d_call: -

cdr3_aa: CASSSGNGYTF
cdr3_nt: TGTGCCAGCAGTTCCGGTAATGGCTACACCTTC
v_call: TRBV6-6
j_call: TRBJ1-2
clone_size: -
d_call: -

cdr3_aa: CSVDRREAFF
cdr3_nt: TGCAGCGTTGATAGACGGGAAGCTTTCTTT
v_call: TRBV29-1
j_call: TRBJ1-1
clone_size: -
d_call: -

cdr3_aa: CASGLGGKGTGELFF
cdr3_nt: TGTGCCAGCGGACTAGGGGGCAAGGGCACCGGGGAGCTGTTTTTT
v_call: TRBV27
j_call: TRBJ2-2
clone_size: -
d_call: -

cdr3_aa: CASSDLAGGSTDTQYF
cdr3_nt: TGTGCCAGCAGCGATCTAGCGGGGGGCAGCACAGATACGCAGTATTTT
v_call: TRBV9
j_call: TRBJ2-3
clone_size: -
d_call: TRBD2

cdr3_aa: CASSLSSSGLAQYNEQFF
cdr3_nt: TGTGCCAGCAGTTTGTCCAGCTCCGGACTAGCGCAATACAATGAGCAGTTCTTC
v_call: TRBV27
j_call: TRBJ2-1
clone_size: -
d_call: TRBD2

cdr3_aa: CASSLLPGRPLYEQYF
cdr3_nt: TGTGCCAGCAGTTTATTACCGGGACGGCCCCTCTACGAGCAGTACTTC
v_call: TRBV27
j_call: TRBJ2-7
clone_size: -
d_call: -

cdr3_aa: CASSYGQENTEAFF
cdr3_nt: TGTGCCAGCAGTTACGGGCAGGAGAACACTGAAGCTTTCTTT
v_call: TRBV6-5
j_call: TRBJ1-1
clone_size: -
d_call: -

cdr3_aa: CASSPFGAEKLFF
cdr3_nt: TGTGCCAGCAGTCCCTTTGGGGCTGAAAAACTGTTTTTT
v_call: TRBV6-6
j_call: TRBJ1-4
clone_size: -
d_call: -

cdr3_aa: CASSTTGNLYNEQFF
cdr3_nt: TGTGCCAGCAGTACGACAGGGAATCTATACAATGAGCAGTTCTTC
v_call: TRBV27
j_call: TRBJ2-1
clone_size: -
d_call: TRBD1

cdr3_aa: CATQLAGGPDTQYF
cdr3_nt: TGTGCCACGCAACTAGCGGGGGGTCCAGATACGCAGTATTTT
v_call: TRBV10-3
j_call: TRBJ2-3
clone_size: once
d_call: TRBD2

cdr3_aa: CASRRSPGKNTEAFF
cdr3_nt: TGTGCCAGCAGGCGAAGTCCGGGGAAGAACACTGAAGCTTTCTTT
v_call: TRBV7-9
j_call: TRBJ1-1
clone_size: few
d_call: -

cdr3_aa: CAWSVDSEAYEQYF
cdr3_nt: TGTGCCTGGAGTGTAGATAGCGAGGCCTACGAGCAGTACTTC
v_call: TRBV30
j_call: TRBJ2-7
clone_size: -
d_call: -

cdr3_aa: CASSSWAGTEYNEQFF
cdr3_nt: TGTGCCAGCAGCTCGTGGGCCGGGACAGAGTACAATGAGCAGTTCTTC
v_call: TRBV7-9
j_call: TRBJ2-1
clone_size: -
d_call: TRBD1

cdr3_aa: CASSQDLGVLSGNTEAFF
cdr3_nt: TGCGCCAGCAGTCAAGACCTGGGAGTCCTCTCGGGGAACACTGAAGCTTTCTTT
v_call: TRBV23-1
j_call: TRBJ1-1
clone_size: -
d_call: -

cdr3_aa: CASSPLIRPDPSFF
cdr3_nt: TGTGCCAGCAGCCCCCTCATAAGACCGGATCCGTCTTTCTTT
v_call: TRBV4-2
j_call: TRBJ1-1
clone_size: -
d_call: -

cdr3_aa: CASSLGVTAGELFF
cdr3_nt: TGTGCCAGCAGTTTGGGGGTGACGGCCGGGGAGCTGTTTTTT
v_call: TRBV28
j_call: TRBJ2-2
clone_size: -
d_call: -

cdr3_aa: CATSREIKQETQYF
cdr3_nt: TGTGCCACCAGCAGAGAGATTAAACAAGAGACCCAGTACTTC
v_call: TRBV15
j_call: TRBJ2-5
clone_size: few
d_call: -

cdr3_aa: CASSLASGSEDSYEQYF
cdr3_nt: TGTGCCAGCAGCTTAGCCAGCGGGAGTGAGGATTCCTACGAGCAGTACTTC
v_call: TRBV7-9
j_call: TRBJ2-7
clone_size: -
d_call: TRBD2

cdr3_aa: CASSVEGDGDTEAFF
cdr3_nt: TGTGCCAGCAGTGTGGAGGGGGACGGTGACACTGAAGCTTTCTTT
v_call: TRBV28
j_call: TRBJ1-1
clone_size: -
d_call: -

cdr3_aa: CASRADEQFF
cdr3_nt: TGTGCCAGCAGAGCCGATGAGCAGTTCTTC
v_call: TRBV9
j_call: TRBJ2-1
clone_size: -
d_call: -

cdr3_aa: CASSRESPYEQYF
cdr3_nt: TGTGCCAGCAGCCGGGAGAGCCCCTACGAGCAGTACTTC
v_call: TRBV5-5
j_call: TRBJ2-7
clone_size: -
d_call: -

cdr3_aa: CASSFSGGIDEQYF
cdr3_nt: TGTGCCAGCAGTTTTAGCGGGGGGATCGACGAGCAGTACTTC
v_call: TRBV27
j_call: TRBJ2-7
clone_size: -
d_call: TRBD2

cdr3_aa: CASSQSDRGYEQYF
cdr3_nt: TGCGCCAGCAGCCAATCCGACAGGGGCTACGAGCAGTACTTC
v_call: TRBV4-3
j_call: TRBJ2-7
clone_size: -
d_call: TRBD1

cdr3_aa: CASSVAGTATDTQYF
cdr3_nt: TGTGCCAGCAGCGTAGCCGGGACAGCCACAGATACGCAGTATTTT
v_call: TRBV9
j_call: TRBJ2-3
clone_size: -
d_call: TRBD1

cdr3_aa: CASSYGQGAGYGYTF
cdr3_nt: TGTGCCAGCAGCTACGGACAGGGGGCGGGCTATGGCTACACCTTC
v_call: TRBV13
j_call: TRBJ1-2
clone_size: -
d_call: TRBD1